This T cell receptor beta chain appears in the sequencing data of a study of blood T cell repertoires in COVID-19. Study context: Both acute and convalescent COVID-19 samples were obtained from the United States, Italy and Spain. In each case, the material was cDNA or gDNA derived from T cells, B-cell-depleted T cells, or PBMCs.

As handled by the study authors: From reference gene primer amplification, estimates of nucleated cell counts were derived. Data came from immunoSEQ multiplex PCR; TCRdb stores just in-frame clones and leaves some out. From that table come the V and J calls and clone size; the DNA was used to work out D and trimming. The sample records approximately 150,000 clones, over 65% being singletons. This CDR3 has 13 residues. Germline CDR1 is SGHRS and CDR2 is YFSETQ. V shed 7 bases and J shed 4 bases, with 11 bases lying between them. The clonotype comes from a man between 65 and 85 years old with acute or convalescent COVID-19. Sequenced sample: peripheral blood. This chain connects TRBV5-1 to TRBJ2-2; maybe TRBD2 (5 bases). This CDR3 reads CASGLDGTGELFF. The CDR3 bases are TGCGCCAGCGGACTCGACGGCACCGGGGAGCTGTTTTTT.